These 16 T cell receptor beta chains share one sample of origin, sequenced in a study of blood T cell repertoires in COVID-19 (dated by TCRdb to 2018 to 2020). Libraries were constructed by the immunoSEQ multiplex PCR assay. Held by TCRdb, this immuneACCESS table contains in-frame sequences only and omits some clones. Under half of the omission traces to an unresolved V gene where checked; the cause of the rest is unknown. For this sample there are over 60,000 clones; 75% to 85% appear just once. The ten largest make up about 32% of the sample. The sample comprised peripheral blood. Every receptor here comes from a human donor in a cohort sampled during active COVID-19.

The CDR3 DNA reads as TGTGCCAGCGCGTCCAGGGTCCTCGACCCCTACCTTGCACCAAACTACGAGCAGTACTTC. It codes for CASASRVLDPYLAPNYEQYF. V usage is TRBV7-3 and J usage is TRBJ2-7, with D possibly being TRBD1 (5 bases). The CDR3 runs to 20 residues. Germline V lookup: CDR1 SGHTA, CDR2 FQGTGA. V was shortened by 8 bases and J by 3 bases, with 35 bases between the two germline ends.

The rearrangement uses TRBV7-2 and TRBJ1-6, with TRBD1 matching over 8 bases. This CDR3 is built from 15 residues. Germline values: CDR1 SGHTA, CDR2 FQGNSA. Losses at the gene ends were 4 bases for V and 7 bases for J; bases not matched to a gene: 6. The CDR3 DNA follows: TGTGCCAGCAGCTACCGACAGGGGCGCAATTCACCCCTCCACTTT. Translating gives CASSYRQGRNSPLHF.

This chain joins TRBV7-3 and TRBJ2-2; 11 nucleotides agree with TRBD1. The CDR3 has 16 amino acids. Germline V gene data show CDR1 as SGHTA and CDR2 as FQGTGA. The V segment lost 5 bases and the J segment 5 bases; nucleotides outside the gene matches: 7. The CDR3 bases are TGTGCCAGCAGCAATCCTGGGACAGGGGGAACCGGGGAGCTGTTTTTT. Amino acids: CASSNPGTGGTGELFF.

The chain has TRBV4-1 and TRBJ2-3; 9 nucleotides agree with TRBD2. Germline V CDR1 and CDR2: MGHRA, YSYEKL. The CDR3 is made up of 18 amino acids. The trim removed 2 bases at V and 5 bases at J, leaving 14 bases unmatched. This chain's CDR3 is CASSQSTQASGAGDTQYF. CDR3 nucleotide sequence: TGCGCCAGCAGCCAATCCACCCAGGCTAGCGGGGCCGGAGATACGCAGTATTTT.

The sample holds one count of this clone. CDR3 residues: CASSPRTSGGKDEQFF. DNA for the CDR3: TGTGCCAGCAGCCCCCGGACTAGCGGGGGGAAAGATGAGCAGTTCTTC. J is TRBJ2-1 and V is TRBV5-4, with TRBD2 matching 14 bases. The CDR3 consists of 16 residues. With V trimmed by 4 bases and J by 8 bases, 8 bases remained unmatched. Germline V gene data show CDR1 as SGHNT and CDR2 as YYREEE (reference sequence).

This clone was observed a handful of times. CDR3 nucleotides: TGTGCCAGCAGCTTGGATATGAACACTGAAGCTTTCTTT. Protein product: CASSLDMNTEAFF. V usage is TRBV5-8 and J usage is TRBJ1-1; D gene uncertain. In germline, CDR1 is SGHTS, CDR2 YDEGEE. The CDR3 runs to 13 residues. V shed 0 bases and J shed 0 bases, with 3 bases lying between them.

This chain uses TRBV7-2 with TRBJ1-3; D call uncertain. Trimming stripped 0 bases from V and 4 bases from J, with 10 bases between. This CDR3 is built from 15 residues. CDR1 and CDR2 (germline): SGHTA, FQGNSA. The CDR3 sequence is CASSLARGLGNTIYF. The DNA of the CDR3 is TGTGCCAGCAGCTTAGCGCGCGGTTTAGGAAACACCATATATTTT.

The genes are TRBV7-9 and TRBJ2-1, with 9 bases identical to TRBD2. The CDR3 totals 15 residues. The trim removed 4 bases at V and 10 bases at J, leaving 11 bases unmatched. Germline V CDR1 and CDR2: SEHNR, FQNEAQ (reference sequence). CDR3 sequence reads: CASSSRGALAGEQFF. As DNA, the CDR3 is TGTGCCAGCAGCTCCCGAGGGGCTCTAGCGGGGGAGCAGTTCTTC. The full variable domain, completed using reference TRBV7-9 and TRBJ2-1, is DTGVSQNPRHKITKRGQNVTFRCDPISEHNRLYWYRQTLGQGPEFLTYFQNEAQLEKSRLLSDRFSAERPKGSFSTLEIQRTEQGDSAMYLCASSSRGALAGEQFFGPGTRLTVL.

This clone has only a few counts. DNA for the CDR3: TGCGCCAGCAAGGAGACAGGGGGCTTGGATACGCAGTATTTT. It encodes CASKETGGLDTQYF. The rearrangement joins TRBV10-2 to TRBJ2-3; 10 nucleotides line up with TRBD1. The CDR3 runs 14 residues. CDR1 and CDR2 from the germline V gene are WSHSY and SAAADI. With 7 bases clipped from V and 6 bases from J, the junction kept 7 bases outside the gene matches.

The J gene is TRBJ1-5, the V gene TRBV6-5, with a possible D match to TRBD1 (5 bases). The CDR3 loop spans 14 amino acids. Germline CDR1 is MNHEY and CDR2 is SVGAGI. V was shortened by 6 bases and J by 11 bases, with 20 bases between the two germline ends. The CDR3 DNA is TGTGCCAGCAGCAGGCGGACACATGGTGGGTCCCAGCATTTT. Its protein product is CASSRRTHGGSQHF.

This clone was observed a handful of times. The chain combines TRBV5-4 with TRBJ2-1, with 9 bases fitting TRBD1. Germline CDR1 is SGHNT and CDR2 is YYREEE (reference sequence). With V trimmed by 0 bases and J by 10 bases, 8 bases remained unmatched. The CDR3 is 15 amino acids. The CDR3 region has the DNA TGTGCCAGCAGCTTGGAGGGGGGACAGGGTAGAGAGCAGTTCTTC. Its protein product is CASSLEGGQGREQFF.

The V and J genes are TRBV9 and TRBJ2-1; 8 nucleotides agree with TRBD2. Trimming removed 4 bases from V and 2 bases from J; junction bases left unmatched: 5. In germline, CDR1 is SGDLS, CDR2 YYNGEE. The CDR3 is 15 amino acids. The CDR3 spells CASSPLLAAYNEQFF. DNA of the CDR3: TGTGCCAGCAGCCCCTTACTAGCGGCCTACAATGAGCAGTTCTTC.

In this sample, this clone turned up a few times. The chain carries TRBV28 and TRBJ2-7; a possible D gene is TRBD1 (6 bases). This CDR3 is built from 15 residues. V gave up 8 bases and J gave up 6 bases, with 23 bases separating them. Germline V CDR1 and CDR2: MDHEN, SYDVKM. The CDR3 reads CASESAATGWPEQYF. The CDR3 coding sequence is TGTGCCAGCGAATCTGCAGCCACAGGGTGGCCCGAGCAGTACTTC. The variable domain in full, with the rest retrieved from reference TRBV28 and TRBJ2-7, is DVKVTQSSRYLVKRTGEKVFLECVQDMDHENMFWYRQDPGLGLRLIYFSYDVKMKEKGDIPEGYSVSREKKERFSLILESASTNQTSMYLCASESAATGWPEQYFGPGTRLTVT.

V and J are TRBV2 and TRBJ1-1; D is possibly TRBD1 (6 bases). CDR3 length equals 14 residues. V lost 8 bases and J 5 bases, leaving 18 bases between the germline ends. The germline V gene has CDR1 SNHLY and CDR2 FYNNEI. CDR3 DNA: TGTGCCAGCGCAGCATCAGGGGCGAGAACTGAAGCTTTCTTT. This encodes CASAASGARTEAFF.

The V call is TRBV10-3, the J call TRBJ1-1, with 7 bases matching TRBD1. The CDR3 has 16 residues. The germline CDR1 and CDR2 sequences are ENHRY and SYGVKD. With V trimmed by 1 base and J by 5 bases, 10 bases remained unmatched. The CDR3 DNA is TGTGCCATCAGTGAGTTCCCCGACAGGGCAGGGACTGAAGCTTTCTTT. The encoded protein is CAISEFPDRAGTEAFF.

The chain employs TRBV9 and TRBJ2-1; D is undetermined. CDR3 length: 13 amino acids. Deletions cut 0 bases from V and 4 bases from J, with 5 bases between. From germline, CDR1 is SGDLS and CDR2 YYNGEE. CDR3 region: CASSVGSYNEQFF. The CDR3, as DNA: TGTGCCAGCAGCGTAGGCAGTTACAATGAGCAGTTCTTC.